This T cell receptor (beta chain) was profiled in a study of shared T cell receptors in the human thymus. The CDR3 totals 18 residues. Germline values: CDR1 MGHRA, CDR2 YSYEKL. V dropped 0 bases and J dropped 0; count of bases not matched to a gene: 8. Method: immunoSEQ multiplex PCR; TCRdb's copy keeps in-frame clones and lacks some. The sample lists about 380,000 clones, 95% occurring once. Sequencing was carried out using thymocytes. This receptor was taken from a human donor. The chain joins TRBV4-1 to TRBJ2-3; 8 nucleotides align to TRBD2. The chain's CDR3 is CASSQESESSGSTDTQYF. CDR3 nucleotides: TGCGCCAGCAGCCAAGAAAGTGAGTCTAGCGGGAGCACAGATACGCAGTATTTT.